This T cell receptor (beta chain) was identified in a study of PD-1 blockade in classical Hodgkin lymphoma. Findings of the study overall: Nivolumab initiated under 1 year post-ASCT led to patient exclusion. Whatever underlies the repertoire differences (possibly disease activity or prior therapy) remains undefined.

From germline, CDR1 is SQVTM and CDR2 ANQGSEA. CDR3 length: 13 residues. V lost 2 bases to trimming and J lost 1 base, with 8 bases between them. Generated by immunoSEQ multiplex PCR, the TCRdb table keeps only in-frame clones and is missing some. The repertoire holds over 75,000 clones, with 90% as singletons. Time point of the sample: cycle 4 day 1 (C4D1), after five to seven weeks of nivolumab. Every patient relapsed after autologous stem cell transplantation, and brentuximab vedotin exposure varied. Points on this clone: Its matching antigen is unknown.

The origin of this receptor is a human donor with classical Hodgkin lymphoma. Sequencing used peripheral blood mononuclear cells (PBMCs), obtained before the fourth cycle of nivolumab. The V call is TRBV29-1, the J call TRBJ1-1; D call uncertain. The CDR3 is CSVERSTNTEAFF. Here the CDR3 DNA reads TGCAGCGTTGAAAGGTCAACGAACACTGAAGCTTTCTTT.